The TCR beta chain under discussion was sequenced for a study of cytomegalovirus exposure and HLA in healthy donors. General observations from the study: A later analysis found first-cohort TCR clusters tended to co-occur in the 90 to 150 validation repertoires. CMV antigen specificity of a few CMV-associated chains was confirmed in vitro.

Comment on this clone: What it binds is not known.

The V segment lost 5 bases and the J segment 0 bases; nucleotides outside the gene matches: 8. Germline CDR1 reads MGHRA; CDR2 reads YSYEKL. The CDR3 length is 17 residues. Produced via immunoSEQ multiplex PCR; TCRdb's table is partial and in-frame only. The data hold 130,000 to 150,000 clones, with 75% to 90% observed a single time. This chain links TRBV4-1 with TRBJ1-4; 8 nucleotides match TRBD1. Sequenced: PBMCs. The clonotype comes from a woman aged 25-40 years in good health and CMV-seropositive. The CDR3 spells CASSAGTGPATNEKLFF. CDR3 sequence (DNA): TGCGCCAGCAGCGCCGGGACAGGTCCTGCAACTAATGAAAAACTGTTTTTT.